This T cell receptor beta chain came from a study of blood T cell repertoires in COVID-19. Participant-given clinical history determined each cohort assignment. Someone with COVID-19 had been met by exposed participants within 2 weeks before study entry. Method: immunoSEQ multiplex PCR; TCRdb's copy keeps in-frame clones and lacks some. The repertoire includes about 430,000 clones, approximately 91% of them detected once, and roughly 1.4% sits in the top ten. This clone was seen a handful of times. The CDR3 sequence is 13 residues long. Germline V gene lookup returns CDR1 LGHDT and CDR2 YNNKEL (reference sequence). Trimming cost V 7 bases and J 4 bases, with 14 bases left between them.

The source of this sequence is a young woman who had been exposed to COVID-19. The sequencing input was PBMCs or T cells enriched from blood (not recorded which). The chain uses TRBV3-1 (or the pseudogene TRBV3-2) and TRBJ2-7; possible D gene TRBD1, 5 bases. Written as DNA, the CDR3 is TGTGCCAGCACGTCCTCCAGGGTTTACGAGCAGTACTTC. Translation gives CASTSSRVYEQYF.